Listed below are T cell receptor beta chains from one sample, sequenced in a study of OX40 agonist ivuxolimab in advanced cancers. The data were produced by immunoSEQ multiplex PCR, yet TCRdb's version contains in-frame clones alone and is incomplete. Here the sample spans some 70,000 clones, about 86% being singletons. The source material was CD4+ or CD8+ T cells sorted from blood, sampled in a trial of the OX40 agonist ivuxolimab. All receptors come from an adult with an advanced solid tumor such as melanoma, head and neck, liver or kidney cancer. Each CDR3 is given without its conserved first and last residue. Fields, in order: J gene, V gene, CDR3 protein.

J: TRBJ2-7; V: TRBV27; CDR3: ASSMRTGFQSYEQY
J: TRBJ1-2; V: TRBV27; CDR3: ASSEQGKGYT
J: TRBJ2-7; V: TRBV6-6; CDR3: ASSLRQGTYEQY
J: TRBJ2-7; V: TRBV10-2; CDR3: ASLSSYEQY
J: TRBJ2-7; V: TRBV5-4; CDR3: ASSLANQQY
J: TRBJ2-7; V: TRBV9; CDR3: ASSPTPGTLRYEQY
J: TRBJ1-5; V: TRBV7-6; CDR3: ASSLETGLFVGNQPQH
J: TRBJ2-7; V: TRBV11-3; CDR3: ASSLGLAGTYEQY
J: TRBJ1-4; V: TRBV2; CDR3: ASIRTGTQGEKLF
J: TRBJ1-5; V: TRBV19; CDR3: ASRWGPHNQPQH
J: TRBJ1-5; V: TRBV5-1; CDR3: ASSLKGSGTELNQPQH
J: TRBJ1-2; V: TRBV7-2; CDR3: ASSPTSQNYGYT
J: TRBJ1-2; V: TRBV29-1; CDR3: SVGCGGGANCYGYT
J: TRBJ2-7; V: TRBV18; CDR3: ASSPGTGAYEQY
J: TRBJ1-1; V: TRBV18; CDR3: ASRANRGGIRTEAF
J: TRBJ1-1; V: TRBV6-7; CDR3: ASSYSVQGQAF
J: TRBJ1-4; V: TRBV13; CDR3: ASSLGHSATNEKLF
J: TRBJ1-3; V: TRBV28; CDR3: ASSSPGQGRGNTIY
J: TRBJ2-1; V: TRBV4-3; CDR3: ASSRSGFSYNEQF
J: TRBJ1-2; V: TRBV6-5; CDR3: ASKHPTYGYT
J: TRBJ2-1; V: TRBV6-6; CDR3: ASRGGVSGVDEQF
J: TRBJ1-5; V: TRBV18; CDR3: ASSPLSGSNQPQH
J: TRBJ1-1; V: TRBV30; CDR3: AWSHDRNTEAF
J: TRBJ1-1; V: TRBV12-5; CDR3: ASGPQVKDTEAF
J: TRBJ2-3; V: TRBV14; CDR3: ASSPRASGGARADTQY
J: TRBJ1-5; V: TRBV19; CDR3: ASHPGHAYSNQPQH
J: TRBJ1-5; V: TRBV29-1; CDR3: SVARGDNQPQH
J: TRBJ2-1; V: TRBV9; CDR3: ASSVDPGGSSYNEQF
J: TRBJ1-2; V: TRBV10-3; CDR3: AIRWQDDYGYT
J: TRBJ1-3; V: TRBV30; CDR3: AWGLPSGGGTGNTIY
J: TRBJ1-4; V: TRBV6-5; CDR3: ASSSASHLEKLF
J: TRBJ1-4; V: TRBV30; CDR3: AWRGTGKAWGEKLF
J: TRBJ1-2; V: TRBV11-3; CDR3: ASSLDPTGGFGYT
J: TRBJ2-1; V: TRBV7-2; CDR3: ASSFGGTEF
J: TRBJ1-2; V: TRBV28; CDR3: ASSPNGPYGYT
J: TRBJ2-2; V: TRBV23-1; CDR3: ASILRGAQGTGELF
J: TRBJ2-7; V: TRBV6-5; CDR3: ASSYSAGAVYEQY
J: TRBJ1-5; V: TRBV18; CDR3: ASSPGTGDQPQH
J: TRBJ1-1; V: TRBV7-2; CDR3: ASSRDRANTEAF
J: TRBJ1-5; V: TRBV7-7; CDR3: ASSLIWTGLGFGNQPQH
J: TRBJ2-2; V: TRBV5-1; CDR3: ASSEILGSANTGELF
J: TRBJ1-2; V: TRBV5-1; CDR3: ASSLGQGLYGYT
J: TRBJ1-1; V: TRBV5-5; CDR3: ASSPLTGRGDTEAF
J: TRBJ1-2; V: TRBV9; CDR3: ASSVEFGTPTGGYT
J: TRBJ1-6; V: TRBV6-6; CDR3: ASSYGQYNSPLH
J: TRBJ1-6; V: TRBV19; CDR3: ASTTTGVNNSPLH